The 3 T cell receptor beta chains given below trace back to one sample, sequenced in a study of shared clonotypes between healthy human individuals. Produced via immunoSEQ multiplex PCR; TCRdb's table is partial and in-frame only. The profile shows 1,400,000 or so clones, approximately 98.5% of them singletons. Sequencing input: naive CD4+ T cells sorted from blood. As to subset: CD45RA+ positively selected. The receptors derive from a young man in good health.

V and J are TRBV11-2 and TRBJ2-6, with D unclear. The CDR3 is 12 residues long. CDR1 is SGHAT, CDR2 FQNNGV, per germline. The ends were cut back, 9 bases at V and 4 bases at J, with 7 bases in the middle. Here the CDR3 DNA reads TGTGCCAGTCGCCTAGGGGCCAACGTCCTGACTTTC. This translates into CASRLGANVLTF.

The CDR3 loop reads CSVGWAGFTYEQYF. DNA for the CDR3: TGCAGCGTTGGGTGGGCAGGGTTCACCTACGAGCAGTACTTC. The chain carries TRBV29-1 and TRBJ2-7; possible D gene TRBD1, 5 bases. The CDR3 consists of 14 residues. Trimming took 4 bases from V and 2 from J, leaving 15 bases between them. Germline V gene data show CDR1 as SQVTM and CDR2 as ANQGSEA.

Turning to this clone: Sequence at one end of the junction differs from germline and may be a read error. The rearrangement links TRBV5-1 to TRBJ2-5, with 8 bases matching TRBD1. Germline lookup yields CDR1 SGHRS and CDR2 YFSETQ. This CDR3 region has 15 residues. The CDR3, as DNA: TGCGCCAGCAGCCTCGGACAGGGATTAAGAGAGGCCCAGTACTTC. It specifies CASSLGQGLREAQYF.